The text below deals with one T cell receptor (beta chain). What it binds is unknown. 60 Vbeta and 13 Jbeta primers were used in PCR. Sequenced by immunoSEQ multiplex PCR; TCRdb stores in-frame clones only, minus some. The sample holds approximately 47,000 clones. Though probably carrying unrecorded immune exposures, donors were nominally healthy at sampling. These data are taken from a study of cytomegalovirus exposure and HLA in healthy donors. Study-level points and caveats: Researchers reported in a later analysis that a missense DCLRE1C variant was tied to TCR beta V- and J-gene trimming. Rare TCR sequences predominated, though certain public TCRs were found in many donors.

The trim removed 6 bases at V and 7 bases at J, leaving 11 bases unmatched. The CDR3 has 16 amino acids. Germline V lookup: CDR1 MNHNY, CDR2 SVGAGI (reference sequence). Material for sequencing was PBMCs. The clonotype was recovered from a male donor in good health and CMV-seronegative. V is TRBV6-6 and J is TRBJ1-6; 8 positions agree with TRBD1. The DNA for the CDR3 is TGTGCCAGCAGCCCTTCTGGGACAGGTTGGAATTCACCCCTCCACTTT. Protein: CASSPSGTGWNSPLHF.